This TCR beta chain was identified during a study of T cells in Graves' hyperthyroidism and ophthalmopathy. Study results and caveats: Most thyroid-expanded clonotypes above 0.001 were also found in blood.

The CDR3 covers 16 residues. Trimming cost V 0 bases and J 9 bases, with 21 bases left between them. CDR1 ENHRY and CDR2 SYGVKD come from the germline V gene. There are a few counts of this clonotype. The antigen remains undetermined. Patients counted as stable if ophthalmopathy did not develop within 18 months. Diagnoses rested on clinical symptoms, serum thyroxine and TRAb, thyroid ultrasound and orbital computed tomography. Amplification targeted TCR beta CDR3 regions from RNA transcripts. First-round RT-PCR targeting the TCR CDR3 was performed with the HTBI primer set. TCRdb reprocessed the multiplex PCR reads via MiXCR and lists one record per CDR3 protein. The profile covers about 710,000 distinct CDR3 sequences, with about 17% appearing a single time and over 7.5% taken by the ten largest.

The receptor was derived from a man between 18 and 35 years old with Graves' hyperthyroidism. Sequencing used blood. The chain joins TRBV10-3 to TRBJ2-7; D is possibly TRBD1 (6 bases). CDR3 nucleotides: TGTGCCATCAGTGAGTCGATCAGGACAGAGGGACCAGGGCAGTACTTC. Its protein product is CAISESIRTEGPGQYF.